The source of this T cell receptor (beta chain) is a study of vaccination effects on CD4 cells after COVID-19. Whole-study context: It was a median of 72 days after the second dose that post-vaccine samples were obtained.

Expansion of antigen-specific CD4+ T cells with viral peptide pools was carried out by the ViraFEST assay before sequencing. At the end of about 9 days of culture, CD4+ T cells were isolated. Each participant received a vaccine that was either BNT162b2 or mRNA-1273, given as two doses. As to this clone: Its target is unknown.

This table comes from immunoSEQ multiplex PCR, and its TCRdb copy is limited to in-frame clones, with some not included. Of about 46,000 clones in the sample, nearly 75% were seen once. The germline V and J ends were trimmed by 4 bases and 9 bases, with 15 bases remaining between them. The CDR3 sequence is 14 residues long. Germline CDR1 and CDR2: KGHDR and SFDVKD. The input for sequencing was CD4+ T cells from PBMCs cultured with HCoV-OC43 spike peptides, taken after COVID-19 vaccination. The subset was: HCoV-OC43 spike overlapping peptide pool stimulation. The clonotype comes from a human donor who received a COVID-19 vaccine. The chain carries TRBV24-1 and TRBJ2-1, with D tentatively TRBD2 (5 bases). The CDR3 here is CATSDGLSLGEQFF. The CDR3 bases are TGTGCCACCAGTGACGGACTGAGTCTCGGTGAGCAGTTCTTC.